A selection of T cell receptor beta chains follows, all from one sample in a study of CD8+CD57+ T cells in acquired aplastic anemia. In TCRdb, the reads were re-called with MiXCR into one record per CDR3 protein. The profile shows hundreds of thousands of distinct CDR3 sequences, 65% to 80% of them singletons. The sequencing sample was made of sorted CD4+, CD8+, or CD8+CD57+ T cells (not recorded which) from PBMCs. Every receptor here comes from a human donor in good health, serving as a control. The CDR3 runs from the conserved cysteine through the conserved F or W. The order of the fields is clone size, V gene, J gene, D gene, CDR3 DNA, CDR3 protein. D genes are given only for firm matches. Size values are once, few and many counts, or a class for expanded clones, and some rows have none.

NA	TRBV10-3	TRBJ1-2	NA	TGTTCCATCGGTGATCCCGACAGGAACTATGGCTACACCTTC	CSIGDPDRNYGYTF
many	TRBV12-5	TRBJ1-5	TRBD1	TGTGCTAGTGGTATGGACAGGGGGATCTCTCCCCAGCATTTT	CASGMDRGISPQHF
NA	TRBV7-8	TRBJ2-2	NA	TGTGCCAGCAGCTTAGACATGCCAGGGGATACGGAGTATCTGTTTTTT	CASSLDMPGDTEYLFF
many	TRBV25-1	TRBJ2-7	NA	TGTGCCAGCAGTGAGGATCAGGGGTTCTCCTACGAGCAGTACTTC	CASSEDQGFSYEQYF
many	TRBV12-3/TRBV12-4	TRBJ1-2	NA	TGTGCCAGCAGTTTAGCTATAGCATATGGCTACACCTTC	CASSLAIAYGYTF
many	TRBV6-5	TRBJ1-2	NA	TGTGCCAGCAGTTACTTCAGGGTTGATGGCTACACCTTC	CASSYFRVDGYTF
NA	TRBV9	TRBJ1-1	NA	TGTGCCAGCAGCGTCGTACCCTTCCAGATAATCGGCACTGAAGCTTTCTTT	CASSVVPFQIIGTEAFF
few	TRBV4-2	TRBJ1-5	NA	TGTGCCATCGGACAGAATAGCAATCAGCCCCAGCATTTT	CAIGQNSNQPQHF
NA	TRBV7-3	TRBJ1-2	NA	NA	CASSLGAQETQYFGYTF
NA	TRBV12-3/TRBV12-4	TRBJ1-3	NA	TGTGCCAGCAGTCCACACATATATTTT	CASSPHIYF
NA	TRBV5-1	TRBJ2-7	TRBD1	TGCGCCAGCAGGAGGGACAGGGGTTCCTACGAGCAGTACTTC	CASRRDRGSYEQYF
NA	TRBV7-2	TRBJ2-7	NA	TGCGACAGCAGCTTAGGGCCGAACGAGCAGTACTTC	CDSSLGPNEQYF
many	TRBV2	TRBJ1-1	NA	TGTGCCAGCAGCCAGGCGAAAGAAGCTTTCTTT	CASSQAKEAFF
few	TRBV10-1	TRBJ1-6	TRBD1	TGCGCCAGCACCAGGAATCCGGGACAGGGGGCCAAATCACCCCTCCACTTT	CASTRNPGQGAKSPLHF
many	TRBV19	TRBJ1-5	NA	TGTGCCAGTAGTACGACAGGAGGAGACAATCAGCCCCAGCATTTT	CASSTTGGDNQPQHF
few	TRBV10-3	TRBJ2-7	NA	TGTGCCATCAGTGAGAGCTATCTCTCCTACGAGCAGTACTTC	CAISESYLSYEQYF
NA	TRBV9	TRBJ2-7	NA	TGTGCCACCAGCGGCGGCTACGGGCGGTACTTC	CATSGGYGRYF
NA	TRBV10-3	TRBJ2-7	NA	TGTGCCATCAGGCACACGGGGGACTACGAGCAGTACTTC	CAIRHTGDYEQYF
NA	TRBV7-2	TRBJ2-3	NA	TGTGCCAGCAGCTTTAAGCGTCTAGATACGCAGTATTTT	CASSFKRLDTQYF
many	TRBV7-7	TRBJ2-3	TRBD1	TGTGCCAGCAGCGAAGGGACAGGGGAGGCAGATACGCAGTATTTT	CASSEGTGEADTQYF
NA	TRBV7-2	TRBJ1-2	NA	TGTGCCAGCCGCCGGGACACTCAGGTTAACTATGGCTACACCTTC	CASRRDTQVNYGYTF
many	TRBV3-1	TRBJ2-1	NA	TGTGCCAGCATCCGAAATGCTGAGCAGTTCTTC	CASIRNAEQFF
NA	TRBV7-9	TRBJ2-7	NA	TGTGCCAGCAGCTTACCGGCGGACGAGCAGTACTTC	CASSLPADEQYF
NA	TRBV5-5	TRBJ2-2	NA	TGTGCCAGCAGCAAAGACAGGGGACTAGTAGCCGGGGAGCTGTTTTTT	CASSKDRGLVAGELFF
NA	TRBV7-7	TRBJ1-5	NA	TGTGCTAGCAGCTCCCACAGCGGGGGTTGGGAGACCCAGCAGCATTTT	CASSSHSGGWETQQHF
many	TRBV10-3	TRBJ1-1	NA	TGTGCCATCAGTGAGAGGTGGTTGGACGGAGTGGTTTCCGTGAACACTGAAGCTTTCTTT	CAISERWLDGVVSVNTEAFF
few	TRBV19	TRBJ1-1	NA	TGTGCCAGTAGTGGGTATGCGAACACTGAAGCTTTCTTT	CASSGYANTEAFF
NA	TRBV7-2	TRBJ1-6	NA	TGCGCCAGCAGCACCGGTCCGGACAGCTGGCCCCGGCACTTT	CASSTGPDSWPRHF
NA	TRBV12-3/TRBV12-4	TRBJ2-6	NA	TGTGCCAGCCGGGGATATGGGACGAGATTCTCTGGGGCCAACGTCCTGACTTTC	CASRGYGTRFSGANVLTF
NA	TRBV20-1	TRBJ2-5	NA	TGCAGTGCTAGCCCGGGACAAATGGGCCTCAAAGGGACCCAGTACTTC	CSASPGQMGLKGTQYF
many	TRBV12-3/TRBV12-4	TRBJ1-5	TRBD1	TGTGCCAGCAGCCCTGAAGGGACAGCCCATCAGCCCCAGCATTTT	CASSPEGTAHQPQHF
once	TRBV7-2	TRBJ1-1	TRBD1	TGTGCCAGCAGCAAGGACAGGGCAAGTTCTGAAGCTTTCTTT	CASSKDRASSEAFF
NA	TRBV5-1	TRBJ2-3	NA	TGCGCCAGCACCGCGGAGGTTTTT	CASTAEVF
NA	TRBV20-1	TRBJ2-7	NA	TGCAGTGCTAGAGACCTTCTCTCTAGGAAGCAGTACTTC	CSARDLLSRKQYF
NA	TRBV7-8	TRBJ1-1	NA	TGTGCCAGCAGCACTCGAGAGGCGAGGAATTCAGCTTTCTTT	CASSTREARNSAFF
NA	TRBV19	TRBJ2-3	NA	TGTGCCAGTAGTATTCTAGTTAGCGCAGATACGCAGTATTTT	CASSILVSADTQYF
once	TRBV7-2	TRBJ2-2	TRBD2	TGTGCCAGCAGCTTAGAGTCGGCGGGGGCGAACACCGGGGAGCTGTTTTTT	CASSLESAGANTGELFF
NA	TRBV7-2	TRBJ2-5	NA	TGTGCCAGTAGTATGGGGTTGACCCAGTACTTC	CASSMGLTQYF
NA	TRBV7-2	TRBJ2-1	TRBD1	TGTGCCAGCAGCCACATGCTAGCGACAGGGGGCCGCAATGAGCAGTTCTTC	CASSHMLATGGRNEQFF
many	TRBV3-1	TRBJ2-5	NA	TGTGCCAGCAGCCAAGATGGGGAGACCCAGTACTTC	CASSQDGETQYF
NA	TRBV2	TRBJ2-3	NA	TGTGCCAGCAGTGACCGACACACCACTGAAGATTTCTTT	CASSDRHTTEDFF
NA	TRBV24-1	TRBJ1-2	NA	TGTACCACCAGACGGGTCGGGGGTAGTTATGGCTACACCTTC	CTTRRVGGSYGYTF
once	TRBV12-3/TRBV12-4	TRBJ2-2	NA	TGTGCCAGCAGCTTCCCTTACACCGGGGAGCTGTTTTTT	CASSFPYTGELFF
NA	TRBV10-3	TRBJ1-2	NA	TGTGCCAGCAGTTACCCAACCCTGTGCTACGAGCAGAACTTC	CASSYPTLCYEQNF
few	TRBV10-3	TRBJ2-3	NA	TGTGCCATCAGTGAGACGCTAACAGATACGCAGTATTTT	CAISETLTDTQYF
few	TRBV9	TRBJ2-7	NA	TGTGCCAGCAGCGTGGGTCCCCTCTACGAGCAGTACTTC	CASSVGPLYEQYF
many	TRBV3-1	TRBJ2-5	TRBD2	TGTGCCAGCAGCCAAGAGACTAGCGGGGGCGAGACCCAGTACTTC	CASSQETSGGETQYF
NA	TRBV5-1	TRBJ1-6	TRBD1	TGCGCCAGCAGCTTACGACAGGGCGGTGATTCACCCCTCCACTTT	CASSLRQGGDSPLHF
NA	TRBV20-1	TRBJ2-2	NA	TGCAGTGCTAGAGATCTTCACGGACCGAACACCGGGGAGCTGTTTTTT	CSARDLHGPNTGELFF
NA	TRBV7-2	TRBJ2-7	TRBD1	TGTGCCAGTAGTACCGGACAGGGCGCCTCTCCCGAGCCGTACTTC	CASSTGQGASPEPYF